Sequencing of this T cell receptor beta chain was carried out in a study of T cell responses to AZD1222 COVID-19 vaccine. Study-level findings and limits: Unmutated variant regions reportedly attract nearly half of all spike-specific TCRs. Only six AZD1222 recipients tested seropositive at baseline.

Clones were sequenced by immunoSEQ multiplex PCR, and TCRdb holds only the in-frame ones, with some missing. Counted here are some 90,000 clones, about 85% occurring once; the ten biggest clones make up approximately 1.6%. The V and J ends lost 7 bases and 10 bases respectively, with 18 bases between them. The length of the CDR3 is 13 residues. About this clone: As yet, its antigen is unknown.

The chain joins TRBV12-3 or TRBV12-4 to TRBJ2-3; maybe TRBD2 (6 bases). This clonotype originated in an adult in good health. Specimen: peripheral blood, collected on day 0 of AZD1222 vaccination. CDR3 bases: TGTGCCAGCACCCGAATCCGGGACTCACCGCAGTATTTT. Residues: CASTRIRDSPQYF.